Below are 9 T cell receptor beta chains sequenced from a single sample in a study of low-dose radiotherapy and immunotherapy resistance in tumors. Priming of first-strand cDNA relied on TRAV- and TRBV-specific primers (covering alpha and beta chains). Over approximately 20 PCR cycles, TCRs were amplified from a constant-region primer and V-primer adapter. TCRdb used MiXCR to reprocess the reads, holding one entry per CDR3 protein. Of around 60,000 distinct CDR3 sequences listed, 20% to 25% are singletons. Time point given: after trial treatment. Treatment described: LDRT plus nivolumab, ipilimumab, low-dose cyclophosphamide and aspirin (RACIN trial). The material sequenced was PBMCs, taken after low-dose radiotherapy plus immunotherapy. These receptors were obtained from a male donor with prostate cancer.

This clonotype was observed at least ten times. The chain combines TRBV19 with TRBJ2-5; TRBD2 aligns across 7 bases. This CDR3 has 17 residues. J lost 2 bases, V lost 7 bases, and 16 bases had no gene match. The germline V gene encodes CDR1 LNHDA and CDR2 SQIVND (reference sequence). The CDR3: CASKLSGGRYSQETQYF. Here the CDR3 DNA reads TGTGCCAGTAAACTGTCGGGAGGCCGCTACTCACAAGAGACCCAGTACTTC.

This clonotype was detected ten times or more. This chain joins TRBV5-1 and TRBJ2-1; TRBD1 agrees at 8 bases. This CDR3 has 15 residues. Trimming at V came to 0 bases and at J to 6 bases, leaving 5 bases not matched to a gene. CDR1 SGHRS and CDR2 YFSETQ come from the germline V gene. The chain's CDR3 is CASSLGDRRGNEQFF. Here the CDR3 DNA reads TGCGCCAGCAGCTTGGGGGACAGGCGGGGCAATGAGCAGTTCTTC.

The V and J genes are TRBV2 and TRBJ2-3; a weak D match, TRBD1 (6 bases). Trimming shortened V by 7 bases and J by 6 bases, and 14 bases separated the two germline ends. The CDR3 has 13 amino acids. Germline CDR1 SNHLY, CDR2 FYNNEI. The CDR3, as DNA: TGTGCCAGCATTCAGGGGTTGGTGGATACGCAGTATTTT. This codes for CASIQGLVDTQYF. The full variable domain, with the rest looked up from reference TRBV2 and TRBJ2-3, is EPEVTQTPSHQVTQMGQEVILRCVPISNHLYFYWYRQILGQKVEFLVSFYNNEISEKSEIFDDQFSVERPDGSNFTLKIRSTKLEDSAMYFCASIQGLVDTQYFGPGTRLTVL.

This clonotype was recorded many times. As DNA, the CDR3 is TGTGCCAGTAGCCCGACAAGGCAAGAGACCCAGTACTTC. Its protein product is CASSPTRQETQYF. The rearrangement uses TRBV19 and TRBJ2-5, with D hard to call. This CDR3 has 13 amino acids. V was pared by 6 bases and J by 2 bases, with 10 bases between. The germline V gene encodes CDR1 LNHDA and CDR2 SQIVND (reference sequence).

This clonotype was found many times. The chain links TRBV29-1 to TRBJ2-5; TRBD1 aligns across 12 bases. With 4 bases clipped from V and 2 bases from J, the junction kept 2 bases outside the gene matches. The CDR3 spans 14 residues. Germline lookup yields CDR1 SQVTM and CDR2 ANQGSEA. CDR3 coding DNA: TGCAGCGTTGGGGACAGGGGGCGGCAAGAGACCCAGTACTTC. Translated: CSVGDRGRQETQYF.

This clonotype was seen a single time. The chain carries TRBV6-6 and TRBJ1-5; possible D gene TRBD1, 6 bases. There are 13 residues in the CDR3. Trimming removed 4 bases at V and 7 bases at J, with 11 bases between. Germline V lookup: CDR1 MNHNY, CDR2 SVGAGI (reference sequence). The CDR3 loop is CASSLGARQPQHF. The CDR3 region has the DNA TGTGCCAGCAGTTTGGGGGCGAGGCAGCCCCAGCATTTT.

This clonotype was counted at least ten times. The CDR3 loop reads CASSRLRGASIDTQYF. The CDR3 bases are TGTGCCAGCAGCCGCTTGAGGGGGGCCAGTATAGATACGCAGTATTTT. This chain uses TRBV4-2 with TRBJ2-3; the D call may be TRBD1 or TRBD2 (6 bases each). The V end was cut by 4 bases, the J end by 5 bases, with 19 bases between. Germline CDR1 LGHNA, CDR2 YNFKEQ. This CDR3 spans 16 amino acids.

There are many counts of this clonotype. The chain is built from TRBV6-1 and TRBJ2-1; either TRBD1 or TRBD2 may fit D (5 bases each). The V end lost 7 bases, the J end lost 9 bases, and 13 bases lay between the germline ends. Germline assignment: CDR1 MNHNS and CDR2 SASEGT. This CDR3 has 12 amino acids. The CDR3 loop is CASTGASTEQFF. CDR3 nucleotide sequence: TGTGCCAGCACCGGGGCCTCTACTGAGCAGTTCTTC.

This clonotype was observed many times. The chain links TRBV18 to TRBJ2-2, with TRBD2 as a possible D gene (6 bases). CDR3 length: 17 residues. Germline CDR1 KGHSH, CDR2 LQKENI. V was pared by 5 bases and J by 6 bases, with 22 bases between. CDR3 DNA sequence: TGTGCCAGCTCAACCCCCCTTTCGACTAGTGGGTCCGGGGAGCTGTTTTTT. This codes for CASSTPLSTSGSGELFF.